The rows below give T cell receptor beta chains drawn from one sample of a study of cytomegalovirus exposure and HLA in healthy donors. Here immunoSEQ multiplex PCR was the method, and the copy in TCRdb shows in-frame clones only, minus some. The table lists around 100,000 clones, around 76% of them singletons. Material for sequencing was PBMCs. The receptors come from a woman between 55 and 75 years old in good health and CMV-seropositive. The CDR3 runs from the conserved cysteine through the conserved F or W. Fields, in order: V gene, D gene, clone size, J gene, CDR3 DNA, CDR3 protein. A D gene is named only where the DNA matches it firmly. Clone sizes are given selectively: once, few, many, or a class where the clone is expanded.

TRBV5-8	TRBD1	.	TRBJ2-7	TGTGCCAGCAGCCAGGACAGGGCTGGGTGGGAGCAGTACTTC	CASSQDRAGWEQYF
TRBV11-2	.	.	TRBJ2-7	TGTGCCAGCAGCTTAGGAATCCGGCGGAAACTCTCCTACGAGCAGTACTTC	CASSLGIRRKLSYEQYF
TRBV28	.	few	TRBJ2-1	TGTGCCAGCAGTTGGCTTATGCAGCGGAGATACAATGAGCAGTTCTTC	CASSWLMQRRYNEQFF
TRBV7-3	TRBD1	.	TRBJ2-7	TGTGCCAGCAGCCCTGACAGGGGTTACGAGCAGTACTTC	CASSPDRGYEQYF
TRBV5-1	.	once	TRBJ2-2	TGCGCCAGCGACGCGGGGAACACCGGGGAGCTGTTTTTT	CASDAGNTGELFF
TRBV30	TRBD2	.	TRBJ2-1	TGTGCCTGGAGTTTAGCGGGAGGGCCGGGTGAGCAGTTCTTC	CAWSLAGGPGEQFF
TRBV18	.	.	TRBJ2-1	TGTGCCAGCTCACGACAAGACAGCCGGTTTGGCAATGAGCAGTTCTTC	CASSRQDSRFGNEQFF
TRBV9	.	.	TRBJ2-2	TGTGCCAGCAGCGCTAGGGGCACCGGGGAGCTGTTTTTT	CASSARGTGELFF
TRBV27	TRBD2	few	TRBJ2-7	TGTGCCAGCAAGCCGGGACTAGCGGCCTCCTACGAGCAGTACTTC	CASKPGLAASYEQYF
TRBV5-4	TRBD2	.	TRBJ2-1	TGTGCCAGCAGCCGGACTAGCGGGACCTTCAATGAGCAGTTCTTC	CASSRTSGTFNEQFF
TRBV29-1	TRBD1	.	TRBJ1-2	TGCAGCGCTCCGGGACAGGGGTTCTATGGCTACACCTTC	CSAPGQGFYGYTF
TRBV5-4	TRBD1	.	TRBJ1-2	TGTGCCAGCAGCTTATGGACAGGGGTAGGCGGCTACACCTTC	CASSLWTGVGGYTF
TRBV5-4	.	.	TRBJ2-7	TGTGCCAGCAGCCCCGGGACAAGGAGCTACGAGCAGTACTTC	CASSPGTRSYEQYF
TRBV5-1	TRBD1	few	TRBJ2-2	TGCGCCAGCAGCACACGGACAGGGGACACCGGGGAGCTGTTTTTT	CASSTRTGDTGELFF
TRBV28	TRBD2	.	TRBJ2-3	TGTGCCAGCAGTTTATTCGGACTAGCGGGCACAGATACGCAGTATTTT	CASSLFGLAGTDTQYF
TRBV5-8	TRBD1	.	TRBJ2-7	TGTGCCAGCAGCTTGGGGACAGGGAGTTACTACGAGCAGTACTTC	CASSLGTGSYYEQYF
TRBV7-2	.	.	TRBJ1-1	TGTGCCAGCAGCTATGGCTTAGAAGCTTTCTTT	CASSYGLEAFF
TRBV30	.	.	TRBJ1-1	TGTGCCTGGAATCCTCGGGGGAACACTGAAGCTTTCTTT	CAWNPRGNTEAFF
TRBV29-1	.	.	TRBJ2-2	TGCAGCGTTCCATCGGGAAGTAACACCGGGGAGCTGTTTTTT	CSVPSGSNTGELFF
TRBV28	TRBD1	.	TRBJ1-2	TGTGCCAGCAGTACCCGGACAGGGGGCTCGGGTGGCTACACCTTC	CASSTRTGGSGGYTF
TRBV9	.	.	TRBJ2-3	TGTGCCAGCAGCGTCCCAAGGACAGATGTCACAGATACGCAGTATTTT	CASSVPRTDVTDTQYF
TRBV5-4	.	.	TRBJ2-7	TGTGCCAGCAGCTCCCAGGGGCCTGTCCACTCCTACGAGCAGTACTTC	CASSSQGPVHSYEQYF
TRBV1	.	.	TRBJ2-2	TGCACCAGCAGCGCCGGGGACACCGGGGAGCTGTTTTTT	CTSSAGDTGELFF
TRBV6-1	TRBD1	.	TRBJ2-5	TGTGCCAGCAGTCCCCGAGAGACAGGGTCGAAGACCCAGTACTTC	CASSPRETGSKTQYF
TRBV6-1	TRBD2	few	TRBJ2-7	TGTGCCAGCAGTACCTTAGCGGGGACCTACGAGCAGTACTTC	CASSTLAGTYEQYF
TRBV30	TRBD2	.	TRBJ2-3	TGTGCCTGGAGTACGAGCGGGAGTGCCACAGATACGCAGTATTTT	CAWSTSGSATDTQYF
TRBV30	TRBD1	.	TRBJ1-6	TGTGCCTGGAGTGTACAAGGGGGCAATTCACCCCTCCACTTT	CAWSVQGGNSPLHF
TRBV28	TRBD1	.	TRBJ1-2	TGTGCCAGCAGTACCGCGGACAGGGCCGCTGGCTACACCTTC	CASSTADRAAGYTF
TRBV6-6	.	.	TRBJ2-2	TGTGCCAGCAGTTACCAGGGATACACCGGGGAGCTGTTTTTT	CASSYQGYTGELFF
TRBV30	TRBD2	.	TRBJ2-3	TGTGCCTGGGGGGAACTAGCGAACACAGATACGCAGTATTTT	CAWGELANTDTQYF
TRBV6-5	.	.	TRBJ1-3	TGTGCCAGCAAAATAGGAAACACCATATATTTT	CASKIGNTIYF
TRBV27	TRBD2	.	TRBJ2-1	TGTGCCAGCAGGCGGACTAGCGGGAGGGCCAGGTTAGGGAATGAGCAGTTCTTC	CASRRTSGRARLGNEQFF
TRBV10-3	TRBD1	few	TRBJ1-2	TGTGCCATCAGTGATGGGACAGGTGGCACTCTCCTCTATGGCTACACCTTC	CAISDGTGGTLLYGYTF
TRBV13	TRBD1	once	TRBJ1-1	TGTGCCAGCAGCTTCACCGCCGGGACAGGGGGCCAGAAGAACACTGAAGCTTTCTTT	CASSFTAGTGGQKNTEAFF
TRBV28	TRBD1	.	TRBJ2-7	TGTGCCAGCAGTCTCCCAACAGGGGGCATGGGCGAGCAGTACTTC	CASSLPTGGMGEQYF
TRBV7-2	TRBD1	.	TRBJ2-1	TGTGCCAGCAGCTCCCCCAACAGGGGGGAAAAGTTCTTC	CASSSPNRGEKFF
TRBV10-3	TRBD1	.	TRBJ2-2	TGTGCCATCAGTGATACCCCAGGGGGCAGGACCGGGGAGCTGTTTTTT	CAISDTPGGRTGELFF
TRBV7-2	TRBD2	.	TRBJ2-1	TGTGCCAGCAGCTTAGCTAGCGGGATTTACAATGAGCAGTTCTTC	CASSLASGIYNEQFF
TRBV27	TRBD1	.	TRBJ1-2	TGTGCCAGCAGTTTATCACAGGGGGCCGGGAACTATGGCTACACCTTC	CASSLSQGAGNYGYTF
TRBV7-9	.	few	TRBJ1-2	TGTGCCAGCAGCTTCGCTTTGGACTTAGGCTACACCTTC	CASSFALDLGYTF
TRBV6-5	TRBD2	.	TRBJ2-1	TGTGCCAGCAGTACCACTAGCGACTACAATGAGCAGTTCTTC	CASSTTSDYNEQFF
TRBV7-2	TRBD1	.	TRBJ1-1	TGTGCCAGCAGCGGCTTCACAGGGGGCCTAGAAGCTTTCTTT	CASSGFTGGLEAFF
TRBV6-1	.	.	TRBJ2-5	TGTGCCAGCACCGTAGTTCTAGCACAAGAGACCCAGTACTTC	CASTVVLAQETQYF
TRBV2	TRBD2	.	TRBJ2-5	TGTGCCAGCAGTGGGGAGGGACGGGAGACCCAGTACTTC	CASSGEGRETQYF
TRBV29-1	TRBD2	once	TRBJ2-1	TGCAGCGTTTCTCTAGCGGGAGGTTCCTACAATGAGCAGTTCTTC	CSVSLAGGSYNEQFF
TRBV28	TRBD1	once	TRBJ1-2	TGTGCCAGCGCGCTTCCGGGACAGGGGGCCTACTATGGCTACACCTTC	CASALPGQGAYYGYTF
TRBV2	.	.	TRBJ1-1	TGTGCCAGCAACCCCTGGCAGCGCACTGAAGCTTTCTTT	CASNPWQRTEAFF
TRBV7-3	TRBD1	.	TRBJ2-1	TGTGCCAGCAGCTCAGGACAGGGGGCCTATGAGCAGTTCTTC	CASSSGQGAYEQFF
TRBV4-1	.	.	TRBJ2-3	TGCGCCAGCAGCTTCCATACAAAGGATACGCAGTATTTT	CASSFHTKDTQYF
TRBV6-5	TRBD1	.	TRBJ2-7	TGTGCCAGCAATGGACAGGGGCCTCTTTACGAGCAGTACTTC	CASNGQGPLYEQYF
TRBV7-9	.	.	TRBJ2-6	TGTGCCAGCAGAATCCCCCCCGGGGCTGGGGCCAACGTCCTGACTTTC	CASRIPPGAGANVLTF
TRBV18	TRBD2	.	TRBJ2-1	TGTGCCAGCTCACTCCGGACTAGCGGGAGCTACAATGAGCAGTTCTTC	CASSLRTSGSYNEQFF
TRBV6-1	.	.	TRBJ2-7	TGTGCCAGCAGTGAATCAGGGGCTTTCCCCTACGAGCAGTACTTC	CASSESGAFPYEQYF
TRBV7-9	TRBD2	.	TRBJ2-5	TGTGCCAGCAGTTCAGGAATAGCGGGAGGTGTGGGGACCCAGTACTTC	CASSSGIAGGVGTQYF
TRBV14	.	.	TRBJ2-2	TGTGCCACCCTGTGGGGCTACAACACCGGGGAGCTGTTTTTT	CATLWGYNTGELFF